Listed below are T cell receptor beta chains from one sample, sequenced in a study of shared clonotypes between healthy human individuals. Clones were sequenced by immunoSEQ multiplex PCR, and TCRdb holds only the in-frame ones, with some missing. Of almost 750,000 clones detected, 72% appear once; the ten largest clones hold more than 1.5%. The sample consisted of memory CD4+ T cells sorted from blood. These receptors all stem from a woman aged 25-40 years in good health. CDR3s include the opening cysteine and the closing phenylalanine or tryptophan. A D gene is named only where the DNA matches it firmly. Size is stated for part of the rows, as once, few or many counts, or as a class when the clone is expanded.

j_gene	abundance	d_gene	v_gene	CDR3nt	CDR3aa
TRBJ2-1	.	.	TRBV27	TGTGCCAGCAGTTTAGTAGGGGGAGGTCAGAATGAGCAGTTCTTC	CASSLVGGGQNEQFF
TRBJ2-5	.	TRBD2	TRBV7-7	TGTGCCAGCAGCAACGCGGGGACTAGCAAAGAGACCCAGTACTTC	CASSNAGTSKETQYF
TRBJ2-7	.	TRBD1	TRBV5-8	TGTGCCAGCAGCCCCTGGGGGGGGGACAGGGTTCACGAGCAGTACTTC	CASSPWGGDRVHEQYF
TRBJ1-4	.	.	TRBV18	TGTGCCAGCTCACCCGGTCAGGGAAATGAAAAACTGTTTTTT	CASSPGQGNEKLFF
TRBJ2-1	.	.	TRBV4-1	TGCGCCAGCAGCCGTAGCGGCGGCTACAATGAGCAGTTCTTC	CASSRSGGYNEQFF
TRBJ2-7	.	.	TRBV20-1	TGCAGTGCTAGCGGGGGCTACGAGCAGTACTTC	CSASGGYEQYF
TRBJ2-7	.	.	TRBV7-2	TGTGCCAGCAGCATCTACAGGGTCCCCTACGAGCAGCAGTACTTC	CASSIYRVPYEQQYF
TRBJ2-1	.	TRBD2	TRBV6-5	TGTGCCAGCACCAGTACTAGCGGGAGTTTCAATGAGCAGTTCTTC	CASTSTSGSFNEQFF
TRBJ1-2	.	.	TRBV2	TGTGCCAGCACCTCCCCAGCTAACTATGGCTACACCTTC	CASTSPANYGYTF
TRBJ2-1	.	TRBD2	TRBV10-2	TGCGCCAGCAGAACGGGACTAGGCTCCTACAATGAGCAGTTCTTC	CASRTGLGSYNEQFF
TRBJ1-1	many	.	TRBV6-6	TGTGCCAGCATGTGGGAGCAGAACACTGAAGCTTTCTTT	CASMWEQNTEAFF
TRBJ2-2	many	.	TRBV11-3	TGTGCCAGCAGCCCTGGGTCGGCCACCGGGGAGCTGTTTTTT	CASSPGSATGELFF
TRBJ1-1	.	TRBD1	TRBV15	TGTGCCACCAGCAGAGATCTTGGACAGGGCTACACTGAAGCTTTCTTT	CATSRDLGQGYTEAFF
TRBJ2-3	.	.	TRBV7-2	TGTGCCAGCAGCTCTCAGGGTGGGACAGATACGCAGTATTTT	CASSSQGGTDTQYF
TRBJ2-1	.	TRBD2	TRBV2	TGTGCCAGCGATAGCGGGAGGGGCTACAATGAGCAGTTCTTC	CASDSGRGYNEQFF
TRBJ1-1	.	TRBD1	TRBV10-1	TGCGCCAGCAGCCGACAGGGGACCCACACTGAAGCTTTCTTT	CASSRQGTHTEAFF
TRBJ2-2	.	.	TRBV6-5	TGTGCCAGCAGCTTGGGACAACACACCGGGGAGCTGTTTTTT	CASSLGQHTGELFF
TRBJ1-2	.	.	TRBV18	TGTGCCAGCTCACCCTCGGGAACTAACTATGGCTACACCTTC	CASSPSGTNYGYTF
TRBJ1-2	.	TRBD1	TRBV10-2	TGCGCCAGCAGTGGGCGTCGAGGACAGGGTGTTTTCGGCTACACCTTC	CASSGRRGQGVFGYTF
TRBJ2-7	.	TRBD2	TRBV28	TGTGCCAGCAGTTTATGGCGGGGGGCTAACGAGCAGTACTTC	CASSLWRGANEQYF
TRBJ1-5	.	.	TRBV21-1	TGTGCCAGCAGCAAAACGCATCAGCCCCAGCATTTT	CASSKTHQPQHF
TRBJ2-3	.	TRBD2	TRBV5-1	TGCGCCAGCAGCGTCCCTAGCGGGTCCTCAGATACGCAGTATTTT	CASSVPSGSSDTQYF
TRBJ2-5	.	TRBD2	TRBV5-1	TGCGCCAGCAGCTCCCGTCCTAGCGGGGACCAAGAGACCCAGTACTTC	CASSSRPSGDQETQYF
TRBJ2-1	.	TRBD2	TRBV27	TGTGCCAGCAGTAGCGGGAGGGGGTACAATGAGCAGTTCTTC	CASSSGRGYNEQFF
TRBJ2-5	many	TRBD2	TRBV18	TGTGCCAGCTCACCACTAAAGGGACTAGCGGGAGAGAAAGAAGAGACCCAGTACTTC	CASSPLKGLAGEKEETQYF
TRBJ2-3	.	.	TRBV28	TGTGCCAGCAGTTTGAATATATGGGGAACAACCACCACAGATACGCAGTATTTT	CASSLNIWGTTTTDTQYF
TRBJ1-5	.	.	TRBV6-5	TGTGCCAGCAGTCACAGGTGGGGCAATCAGCCCCAGCATTTT	CASSHRWGNQPQHF
TRBJ1-2	many	.	TRBV19	TGTGCCAGTAGTCCCCTCCGGGACACGAACGCCTATGGCTACACCTTC	CASSPLRDTNAYGYTF
TRBJ2-7	.	.	TRBV30	TGTGCCTGGATTGGGGGGGCGAGTCGCGAGCAGTACTTC	CAWIGGASREQYF
TRBJ1-2	many	.	TRBV6-1	TGTGCCTGCGGACCCCGAGGGATCTATGGCTACACCTTC	CACGPRGIYGYTF
TRBJ1-2	.	.	TRBV5-6	TGTGCCACCAGGAGGTTCGACGGGGGTGGCTACACCTTC	CATRRFDGGGYTF
TRBJ1-2	few	.	TRBV27	TGTGCCAGCAGTCCCTTTCCAGGGGAGTATGGCTACACCTTC	CASSPFPGEYGYTF
TRBJ2-1	.	.	TRBV30	TGTGCCCGCCCCCCCGGACCCCGTGGGCGGAATGAGCAGTTCTTC	CARPPGPRGRNEQFF
TRBJ2-4	.	TRBD2	TRBV7-3	TGTGCCAGCAGCCCTCCCCGGCGGCTAGCGGGAGGGAGGGACATTCAGTACTTC	CASSPPRRLAGGRDIQYF
TRBJ2-7	.	.	TRBV18	TGTGCCAGCTCACTGGGGGTTTTCAACGAGCAGTACTTC	CASSLGVFNEQYF
TRBJ2-7	.	.	TRBV4-2	TGTGCCAGCAGCTCAGACGCCGACTACGAGCAGTACTTC	CASSSDADYEQYF
TRBJ2-7	.	.	TRBV7-9	TGTGCCAGCAGCTTAGACGGGATAGAGCAGTACTTC	CASSLDGIEQYF
TRBJ2-3	.	TRBD1	TRBV5-1	TGCGCCAGCAGCTTGGCCCAGGGGGCGATTACAGATACGCAGTATTTT	CASSLAQGAITDTQYF
TRBJ2-7	.	TRBD1	TRBV18	TGTGCCAGCTCACCGGGACAGGGTTACAGCTCCTACGAGCAGTACTTC	CASSPGQGYSSYEQYF
TRBJ2-7	once	.	TRBV27	TGTGCCAGCAGTTCCCTGGACCATTACGAGCAGTACTTC	CASSSLDHYEQYF
TRBJ2-1	.	.	TRBV7-2	TGTGCCAGCAGCCCACACGTAGGGCGTTACAATGAGCAGTTCTTC	CASSPHVGRYNEQFF
TRBJ2-3	.	TRBD2	TRBV11-2	TGTGCCAGCAGCCATGGACTAGCGGGAGGCGGAAGCACAGATACGCAGTATTTT	CASSHGLAGGGSTDTQYF
TRBJ1-6	.	.	TRBV28	TGTGCCAGCAGTACCGCAAGGGGGTTCTACTTT	CASSTARGFYF
TRBJ2-7	.	.	TRBV21-1	TGTGCCAGCAGCACCCCCCCTTTGGAGCAGTACTTC	CASSTPPLEQYF
TRBJ2-2	few	.	TRBV5-1	TGCGCCAGCAGCTTGGGGGGGCTTGGCACCGGGGAGCTGTTTTTT	CASSLGGLGTGELFF
TRBJ2-3	.	TRBD1	TRBV10-3	TGTGCCATCAGGGAACAGGGGTCCCCAGATACGCAGTATTTT	CAIREQGSPDTQYF
TRBJ1-3	.	.	TRBV7-8	TGTGCCAGCAGCCCAAGGGGGGGTTTCTCTGGAAACACCATATATTTT	CASSPRGGFSGNTIYF
TRBJ2-3	once	.	TRBV4-2	TGTGCCAGCAGTCAACGGACCGGAGGGGACACAGATACGCAGTATTTT	CASSQRTGGDTDTQYF
TRBJ1-1	.	.	TRBV13	TGTGCCAGCAGCTTAGGGCAGGGCACTGAAGCTTTCTTT	CASSLGQGTEAFF
TRBJ2-3	.	TRBD1	TRBV6-5	TGTGCCAGCAGCCCGACAGGGGCCCCGCCAGATACGCAGTATTTT	CASSPTGAPPDTQYF
TRBJ2-7	once	TRBD2	TRBV23-1	TGCGCCAGCAGTCAACGGGTCGGCAGCGGGAGTACCTACGAGCAGTACTTC	CASSQRVGSGSTYEQYF
TRBJ2-7	.	.	TRBV11-2	TGTGCCAGCAGCTTGAAGCTTAGCGGCGAGCAGTACTTC	CASSLKLSGEQYF
TRBJ1-4	.	.	TRBV15	TGTGCCACCAGCAGTGGTAAGGGGTCTGGTGAAAAACTGTTTTTT	CATSSGKGSGEKLFF
TRBJ1-5	.	.	TRBV7-2	TGTGCCAGCAGCTCTCAAAGCAATCAGCCCCAGCATTTT	CASSSQSNQPQHF
TRBJ2-7	.	TRBD1	TRBV5-6	TGTGCCAGCAGCCTCACGACAGGGGGATCCATTGACGAGCAGTACTTC	CASSLTTGGSIDEQYF